The present entry profiles one T cell receptor (beta chain) with its context. Symptom resolution, clearance, or two negative PCRs marked the recovered donors of Cohort 3. The sample originates from a study of blood T cell repertoires in COVID-19. Germline-derived CDR1 and CDR2 are SGHAT and FQNNGV. This CDR3 is 15 amino acids long. Trimming pared 3 bases from V and 1 base from J, leaving 12 bases between. Sequenced by immunoSEQ multiplex PCR; TCRdb stores in-frame clones only, minus some. The sample yields 150,000 to 200,000 clones, about 83% seen once. Input material: PBMCs or T cells enriched from blood (not recorded which). This chain connects TRBV11-2 to TRBJ2-5; D is perhaps TRBD2 (5 bases). The sequence was obtained from a woman aged 25 to 45 who had recovered from COVID-19. The CDR3 bases are TGTGCCAGCAGCTTGGCGGGTAACCTCCAAGAGACCCAGTACTTC. It translates to CASSLAGNLQETQYF.